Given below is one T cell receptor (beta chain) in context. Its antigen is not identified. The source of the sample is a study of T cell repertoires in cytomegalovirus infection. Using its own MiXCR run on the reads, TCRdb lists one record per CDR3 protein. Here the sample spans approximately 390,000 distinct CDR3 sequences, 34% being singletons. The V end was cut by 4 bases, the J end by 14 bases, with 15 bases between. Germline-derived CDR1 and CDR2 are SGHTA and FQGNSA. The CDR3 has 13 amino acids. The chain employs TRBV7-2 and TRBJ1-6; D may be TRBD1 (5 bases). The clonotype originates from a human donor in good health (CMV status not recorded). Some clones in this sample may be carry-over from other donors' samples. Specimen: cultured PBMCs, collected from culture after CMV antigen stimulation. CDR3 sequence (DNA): TGTGCCAGCAGCTCCCGCGGGGGTCAATCCCTCCACTTT. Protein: CASSSRGGQSLHF.